These 28 T cell receptor beta chains originate from one sample sequenced in a study of yellow fever vaccine responses in identical twins. TCRdb fed the RT-PCR reads into MiXCR, producing one record per CDR3 protein. The sample lists under 4,500 distinct CDR3 sequences; nearly 90% were seen once. This sample comprised T cells from blood (PBMCs), unsorted or a sorted subset (not recorded which), obtained before or after yellow fever vaccination (not recorded which). The receptors derive from a woman aged 18-29 years who received the yellow fever vaccine.

The chain is built from TRBV5-8 and TRBJ2-7; TRBD1 aligns across 7 bases. The CDR3 consists of 16 residues. J lost 3 bases, V lost 5 bases, and 14 bases had no gene match. CDR1 and CDR2 from the germline V gene are SGHTS and YDEGEE. The CDR3 spells CASSSTGVVSDYEQYF. Written as DNA, the CDR3 is TGTGCCAGCAGTTCAACAGGGGTTGTGTCGGACTACGAGCAGTACTTC.

The rearrangement uses TRBV6-2 or TRBV6-3 and TRBJ2-7; TRBD2 matches at 7 bases. The V gene's germline CDR1 is MNHEY and CDR2 SVGEGT. J gave up 3 bases and V 2 bases, and 13 bases lay outside the gene matches. The CDR3 is 17 residues long. CDR3 protein: CASSYDAPGLSLYEQYF. CDR3 nucleotide sequence: TGTGCCAGCAGTTACGACGCACCGGGACTAAGCCTCTACGAGCAGTACTTC.

The chain has TRBV20-1 and TRBJ1-1; 9 bases map to TRBD1. Trimming cost V 6 bases and J 6 bases; bases outside gene matches: 8. The CDR3 is 13 amino acids. Germline CDR1 reads DFQATT; CDR2 reads SNEGSKA (reference sequence). CDR3 nucleotide sequence: TGCAGTGCCCGACTCACAGGGGGCTCTGAAGCTTTCTTT. Residues: CSARLTGGSEAFF.

This clonotype was found once. J is TRBJ1-1 and V is TRBV29-1; 9 bases fit TRBD1. The germline V gene has CDR1 SQVTM and CDR2 ANQGSEA. The CDR3 loop spans 17 amino acids. The V and J ends lost 1 base and 0 bases, in that order; junction bases with no gene match: 9. Here the CDR3 reads CSVEGSRDRALNTEAFF. The CDR3, as DNA: TGCAGCGTTGAAGGTTCGCGGGACAGGGCTTTGAACACTGAAGCTTTCTTT. The whole variable domain, remainder taken from reference TRBV29-1 and TRBJ1-1, is SAVISQKPSRDICQRGTSLTIQCQVDSQVTMMFWYRQQPGQSLTLIATANQGSEATYESGFVIDKFPISRPNLTFSTLTVSNMSPEDSSIYLCSVEGSRDRALNTEAFFGQGTRLTVV.

This rearrangement joins TRBV18 to TRBJ2-7; D perhaps matches TRBD2 (5 bases). This CDR3 has 15 amino acids. The germline V and J ends were trimmed by 2 bases and 0 bases, with 11 bases remaining between them. Germline values: CDR1 KGHSH, CDR2 LQKENI. CDR3 amino acids: CASSPMSEVSYEQYF. The CDR3 coding sequence is TGTGCCAGCTCACCAATGTCGGAGGTCTCCTACGAGCAGTACTTC.

CDR3 in amino acids: CASSLGKNTEAFF. CDR3 nucleotide sequence: TGTGCCAGCAGCCTTGGCAAGAACACTGAAGCTTTCTTT. The chain couples TRBV4-2 to TRBJ1-1, with D unclear. Germline V CDR1 and CDR2: LGHNA, YNFKEQ. CDR3 length: 13 residues. Trimming left V 4 bases short and J 1 base short, with 7 bases between.

This rearrangement joins TRBV20-1 to TRBJ2-7; unclear D gene. V gave up 2 bases and J gave up 0 bases, with 2 bases separating them. This CDR3 region has 11 residues. Germline lookup yields CDR1 DFQATT and CDR2 SNEGSKA (reference sequence). Here the CDR3 reads CSARSSYEQYF. The CDR3 DNA reads as TGCAGTGCTAGAAGCTCCTACGAGCAGTACTTC.

The CDR3 loop is CASSPQAAGTQYF. CDR3 bases: TGTGCCAGCAGCCCCCAGGCCGCTGGTACGCAGTACTTC. V is TRBV4-2 and J is TRBJ2-7; the D is unclear. Trimming took 4 bases from V and 9 from J, leaving 16 bases between them. Germline V lookup: CDR1 LGHNA, CDR2 YNFKEQ. This CDR3 has 13 residues.

The chain carries TRBV29-1 and TRBJ2-3, with TRBD2 matching 8 bases. Per the germline V gene, CDR1 is SQVTM and CDR2 is ANQGSEA. V lost 7 bases to trimming and J lost 3 bases; unmatched junction nucleotides: 6. The CDR3 has 13 amino acids. This CDR3 reads CSGRREVTDTQYF. CDR3 coding DNA: TGCAGCGGAAGGCGGGAGGTAACAGATACGCAGTATTTT.

The rearrangement joins TRBV11-2 to TRBJ2-1; D unresolved. CDR1 is SGHAT, CDR2 FQNNGV, per germline. The CDR3 is 15 amino acids. V lost 5 bases and J 6 bases, leaving 17 bases between the germline ends. The CDR3: CASSLRRDMVNEQFF. CDR3 in DNA: TGTGCCAGCAGCCTCCGGAGAGACATGGTCAATGAGCAGTTCTTC.

This chain uses TRBV10-3 with TRBJ2-1; 8 bases are a match to TRBD2. CDR1 and CDR2 from the germline V gene are ENHRY and SYGVKD. V dropped 7 bases and J dropped 7; count of bases not matched to a gene: 9. There are 14 residues in the CDR3. The CDR3 coding sequence is TGTGCCATCACACCAAGCGGGAGTGGGAATGAGCAGTTCTTC. Translated, it gives CAITPSGSGNEQFF.

The genes are TRBV4-3 and TRBJ2-7; D ambiguous. Germline V gene data show CDR1 as LGHNA and CDR2 as YSLEER. Trimming shortened V by 0 bases and J by 2 bases, and 11 bases separated the two germline ends. CDR3 length equals 15 residues. In DNA, the CDR3 is TGCGCCAGCAGCCAAGATATGTTTGTAGCCTACGAGCAGTACTTC. Translating it yields CASSQDMFVAYEQYF.

V and J are TRBV11-1 and TRBJ2-3; D is uncertain. The CDR3 is 13 amino acids. Germline V gene data show CDR1 as SGHAT and CDR2 as FQDESV (reference sequence). V shed 5 bases and J shed 6 bases, with 12 bases lying between them. This chain's CDR3 is CASSHPERDTQYF. CDR3 DNA: TGTGCCAGCAGCCACCCAGAGAGGGATACGCAGTATTTT.

This clonotype has a single count. V usage is TRBV29-1 and J usage is TRBJ2-7, with D unclear. Looked up from germline, CDR1 is SQVTM and CDR2 is ANQGSEA. V was cut by 0 bases and J by 0 bases, with 12 bases left in between. This CDR3 region has 15 residues. The CDR3 sequence is CSVEDDGEFSYEQYF. DNA for the CDR3: TGCAGCGTTGAAGATGACGGCGAATTCTCCTACGAGCAGTACTTC.

Of note for this clonotype: One end of the junction does not line up with germline, which may come from a read error. The chain combines TRBV7-7 with TRBJ2-7; the D is unclear. Germline values: CDR1 SSHAT, CDR2 FNYEAQ (reference sequence). The CDR3 loop spans 14 amino acids. The CDR3 protein is CASSLSLDSYEQYF. For the CDR3, the DNA is TGTGCTAGCAGCTTAAGCCTAGACTCCTACGAGCAGTACTTC.

The chain combines TRBV10-1 with TRBJ1-2, with D possibly TRBD1 on 6 matching bases. The length of the CDR3 is 15 residues. CDR1 is WNHNN and CDR2 is SYGVQD in the germline V gene (reference sequence). V shed 4 bases and J shed 1 base, with 13 bases lying between them. The CDR3 sequence: CASSVRGGGNYGYTF. CDR3 DNA: TGCGCCAGCAGTGTCCGCGGGGGCGGTAACTATGGCTACACCTTC.

The chain links TRBV7-2 to TRBJ2-2; TRBD2 is a possible D gene (5 bases). From germline, CDR1 is SGHTA and CDR2 FQGNSA. The CDR3 extends over 15 amino acids. With 1 base removed from V and 5 bases from J, the gap between germline ends came to 11 bases. CDR3 nucleotides: TGTGCCAGCAGCTTAGTGCTGAGGAGGACCGGGGAGCTGTTTTTT. This sequence encodes CASSLVLRRTGELFF.

The V gene is TRBV7-9, the J gene TRBJ1-4; D gene unclear. Between the trimmed V and J ends, which lost 5 bases and 0 bases, there was a span of 10 bases. Germline V gene lookup returns CDR1 SEHNR and CDR2 FQNEAQ (reference sequence). CDR3 length: 15 residues. This CDR3 is CASSPRPPTNEKLFF. The CDR3 nucleotides are TGTGCCAGCAGCCCCCGACCCCCAACTAATGAAAAACTGTTTTTT.

This sequence joins TRBV12-3 or TRBV12-4 and TRBJ1-5, with D tentatively TRBD1 (5 bases). The length of the CDR3 is 12 residues. The ends were cut back, 7 bases at V and 4 bases at J, with 8 bases in the middle. The CDR3 nucleotides are TGTGCCAGCAATCGGGGGAATCAGCCCCAGCATTTT. This gives the protein CASNRGNQPQHF.

The chain employs TRBV29-1 and TRBJ2-3; no clear D gene. This CDR3 region has 12 residues. Deletions cut 5 bases from V and 3 bases from J, with 9 bases between. The germline V gene has CDR1 SQVTM and CDR2 ANQGSEA. The CDR3: CSVPGPTDTQYF. CDR3 coding DNA: TGCAGCGTTCCTGGACCTACAGATACGCAGTATTTT.

The V gene is TRBV28, the J gene TRBJ2-3, with TRBD2 as a possible D gene (5 bases). The CDR3 runs to 13 residues. The germline CDR1 and CDR2 sequences are MDHEN and SYDVKM. The V gene lost 3 bases and the J gene lost 9 bases, with 13 bases spanning the gap. The CDR3 region is CASSFLREITQYF. Here the CDR3 DNA reads TGTGCCAGCAGTTTTCTAAGGGAGATCACGCAGTATTTT.

The V gene is TRBV2, the J gene TRBJ2-1, with D possibly TRBD2 on 6 matching bases. Germline CDR1 is SNHLY and CDR2 is FYNNEI. V was trimmed by 7 bases and J by 4 bases, leaving 11 bases between them. The CDR3 loop spans 13 amino acids. In DNA, the CDR3 is TGTGCCAGCACCGAACTAGCATACAATGAGCAGTTCTTC. Residues: CASTELAYNEQFF.

The chain combines TRBV11-1 with TRBJ2-2; D perhaps matches TRBD1 (6 bases). Trimming pared 4 bases from V and 3 bases from J, leaving 9 bases between. The CDR3 sequence is 14 residues long. The germline V gene has CDR1 SGHAT and CDR2 FQDESV (reference sequence). CDR3 nucleotides: TGTGCCAGCAGCTCCAGGGGTTACACCGGGGAGCTGTTTTTT. As protein: CASSSRGYTGELFF.

The V and J genes are TRBV11-3 and TRBJ2-7; a weak D match, TRBD2 (5 bases). The V end lost 2 bases, the J end lost 6 bases, and 11 bases lay between the germline ends. The CDR3 sequence is 13 residues long. The V gene's germline CDR1 is SGHNT and CDR2 YENEEA. CDR3 loop: CASSLLTGFEQYF. CDR3 in DNA: TGTGCCAGCAGCTTACTTACGGGGTTCGAGCAGTACTTC. Variable domain in full (rest from reference TRBV11-3 and TRBJ2-7): EAGVVQSPRYKIIEKKQPVAFWCNPISGHNTLYWYLQNLGQGPELLIRYENEEAVDDSQLPKDRFSAERLKGVDSTLKIQPAELGDSAVYLCASSLLTGFEQYFGPGTRLTVT.

This chain joins TRBV10-3 and TRBJ2-7; TRBD1 matches at 7 bases. Germline V gives CDR1 ENHRY, CDR2 SYGVKD. CDR3 length: 14 residues. The ends lost 2 bases at V and 3 bases at J; junction bases unmatched: 4. The CDR3 reads CAISEEQGSYEQYF. The CDR3 coding sequence is TGTGCCATCAGTGAGGAACAGGGGAGCTACGAGCAGTACTTC.

The CDR3 protein is CASSYSQVGTPSYEQYF. The CDR3 nucleotides are TGTGCCAGCAGTTACTCCCAGGTCGGGACGCCCTCCTACGAGCAGTACTTC. This chain links TRBV6-5 with TRBJ2-7; TRBD1 or TRBD2 may be the D gene (5 bases each). The CDR3 runs to 17 residues. CDR1 and CDR2 from the germline V gene are MNHEY and SVGAGI. Trimming took 0 bases from V and 0 from J, leaving 15 bases between them.

J is TRBJ2-3 and V is TRBV12-3 or TRBV12-4; tentative D call: TRBD2 (7 bases). Between the trimmed V and J ends, which lost 6 bases and 1 base, there was a span of 14 bases. The CDR3 contains 15 residues. The CDR3 region is CASSLLGGRTDTQYF. The CDR3 nucleotides read TGTGCCAGCAGCCTACTGGGGGGGCGCACAGATACGCAGTATTTT.

The chain joins TRBV5-1 to TRBJ2-7, with 13 bases identical to TRBD2. CDR1 and CDR2 (germline): SGHRS, YFSETQ. This CDR3 has 15 residues. V shed 2 bases and J 5 bases; nucleotides not matched to a gene: 4. The CDR3 protein is CASSFWTSGSHEQYF. The CDR3 nucleotides are TGCGCCAGCAGCTTCTGGACTAGCGGGAGTCACGAGCAGTACTTC.